Listed here are 18 T cell receptor beta chains from one sample, sequenced in a study of blood T cell repertoires in COVID-19. Clones were read by immunoSEQ multiplex PCR, and TCRdb kept only the in-frame ones, dropping some. Among 30,000 to 35,000 clones, about nine tenths were seen once, and the ten largest hold roughly a fifth. Sequenced sample: peripheral blood. The source is a man older than 75 with acute or convalescent COVID-19.

The rearrangement joins TRBV28 to TRBJ1-5; D unresolved. Germline CDR1 is MDHEN and CDR2 is SYDVKM. The CDR3 is 12 amino acids. V lost 6 bases to trimming and J lost 10 bases, with 13 bases between them. CDR3 DNA sequence: TGTGCCAGCAGGGAGGTTACAGAACCCCAGCATTTT. This sequence encodes CASREVTEPQHF. The variable domain in full, completed from reference TRBV28 and TRBJ1-5, reads DVKVTQSSRYLVKRTGEKVFLECVQDMDHENMFWYRQDPGLGLRLIYFSYDVKMKEKGDIPEGYSVSREKKERFSLILESASTNQTSMYLCASREVTEPQHFGDGTRLSIL.

The chain recombines TRBV27 with TRBJ1-1; the match to TRBD1 covers 10 bases. The CDR3 loop spans 16 amino acids. Germline CDR1 MNHEY, CDR2 SMNVEV (reference sequence). Losses at the gene ends were 1 base for V and 4 bases for J; bases not matched to a gene: 6. CDR3: CASSLWDRGSATEAFF. In DNA form, the CDR3 reads TGTGCCAGCAGTTTATGGGACAGGGGATCGGCCACTGAAGCTTTCTTT.

This clone appeared once. V is TRBV3-1 (or the pseudogene TRBV3-2) and J is TRBJ2-1; 9 positions agree with TRBD2. The J segment lost 8 bases and the V segment lost 1 base, leaving 3 bases of the junction unmatched. The germline V gene encodes CDR1 LGHDT and CDR2 YNNKEL (reference sequence). The CDR3 is 14 amino acids. CDR3 nucleotide sequence: TGTGCCAGCAGCCAAGGCGGGGGGGCTTATGAGCAGTTCTTC. It specifies CASSQGGGAYEQFF.

V is TRBV28 and J is TRBJ2-7; D perhaps matches TRBD2 (7 bases). Germline V lookup: CDR1 MDHEN, CDR2 SYDVKM. The V and J ends lost 7 bases and 4 bases respectively, with 14 bases between them. The CDR3 has 13 residues. CDR3 bases: TGTGCCAGCACCGAGGGGGGGGCTTACGAGCAGTACTTC. Amino acid sequence: CASTEGGAYEQYF.

The rearrangement joins TRBV3-1 (or the pseudogene TRBV3-2) to TRBJ2-5, with 12 positions matching TRBD2. Per the germline V gene, CDR1 is LGHDT and CDR2 is YNNKEL (reference sequence). V lost 3 bases, J lost 14 bases, and 4 bases stayed unmatched. This CDR3 comprises 12 residues. The CDR3 nucleotides read TGTGCCAGCAGCCAGCTAGCGGGGGGGCCCTACTTC. Residues: CASSQLAGGPYF.

The chain has TRBV6-5 and TRBJ2-4, with 9 positions matching TRBD1. Losses at the gene ends were 7 bases for V and 8 bases for J; bases not matched to a gene: 6. CDR3 length equals 13 residues. In germline, CDR1 is MNHEY, CDR2 SVGAGI. This CDR3 is CASKDRGLDIQYF. CDR3 coding DNA: TGTGCCAGCAAGGACAGGGGTTTGGACATTCAGTACTTC.

V usage is TRBV12-1 and J usage is TRBJ2-5; whether TRBD1, the table's D call, matches the DNA was not checked. TRBV12-1 is described as a pseudogene. The CDR3 covers 19 residues. This CDR3 reads CASSFQGDGAESIKETQYF. The CDR3 DNA is TGTGCCAGCAGCTTTCAAGGGGATGGCGCGGAATCGATAAAAGAGACCCAGTACTTC.

The chain employs TRBV29-1 and TRBJ1-2; 7 nucleotides line up with TRBD1. Losses at the gene ends were 7 bases for V and 4 bases for J; bases not matched to a gene: 6. Germline CDR1 is SQVTM and CDR2 is ANQGSEA. CDR3 length equals 12 residues. As DNA, the CDR3 is TGCAGCGGGGGGGACAGCTCCTATGGCTACACCTTC. Translation: CSGGDSSYGYTF.

The genes are TRBV6-2 or TRBV6-3 and TRBJ1-3, with D maybe TRBD1 (5 bases). The CDR3 sequence is 14 residues long. Trimming removed 2 bases at V and 9 bases at J, with 14 bases between. Germline V gene lookup returns CDR1 MNHEY and CDR2 SVGEGT. CDR3 DNA sequence: TGTGCCAGCAGTTACGTGGGGCGCGGGGTCACCATATATTTT. This sequence encodes CASSYVGRGVTIYF.

This clone has a single count. In DNA form, the CDR3 reads TGTGCCAGCAGCTTGAGCAATCAGCCCCAGCATTTT. It specifies CASSLSNQPQHF. This chain connects TRBV6-6 to TRBJ1-5; D not certain. Trimming took 6 bases from V and 1 from J, leaving 4 bases between them. CDR1 MNHNY and CDR2 SVGAGI come from the germline V gene (reference sequence). This CDR3 contains 12 residues.

The chain combines TRBV27 with TRBJ2-2; possibly TRBD2 for D (7 bases). This CDR3 contains 14 residues. Trimming shortened V by 3 bases and J by 4 bases, and 9 bases separated the two germline ends. The germline gives CDR1 MNHEY, CDR2 SMNVEV (reference sequence). CDR3 DNA sequence: TGTGCCAGCAGTTTTAGGGGGGGCACCGGGGAGCTGTTTTTT. Translation: CASSFRGGTGELFF.

The chain has TRBV6-6 and TRBJ2-1; TRBD1 matches 8 bases. The germline CDR1 and CDR2 sequences are MNHNY and SVGAGI (reference sequence). With 2 bases clipped from V and 4 bases from J, the junction kept 4 bases outside the gene matches. The CDR3 is made up of 15 amino acids. The CDR3 DNA reads as TGTGCCAGCAGTTACCCCGACAGGGGATACAATGAGCAGTTCTTC. Its translation is CASSYPDRGYNEQFF.

The chain carries TRBV19 and TRBJ1-2; D is perhaps TRBD1 (5 bases). The V end was cut by 10 bases, the J end by 1 base, with 13 bases between. CDR1 and CDR2 (germline): LNHDA, SQIVND (reference sequence). The CDR3 covers 13 residues. CDR3 sequence (DNA): TGTGCCACACACGGGGGGATTAACTATGGCTACACCTTC. Its protein product is CATHGGINYGYTF.

CDR3 coding DNA: TGCGCCAGCAGCCAAGGACAGGGGACCGGGGAGCTGTTTTTT. Translated, it gives CASSQGQGTGELFF. The rearrangement joins TRBV4-1 to TRBJ2-2; 8 bases match TRBD1. This CDR3 is built from 14 residues. V dropped 1 base and J dropped 5; count of bases not matched to a gene: 0. Germline CDR1 and CDR2: MGHRA and YSYEKL.

Notes on this clone: At one end the junction does not follow the germline gene, possibly because of a read error. This rearrangement joins TRBV24-1 to TRBJ1-4, with TRBD1 as a possible D gene (6 bases). The CDR3 totals 10 residues. Germline CDR1 and CDR2: KGHDR and SFDVKD. The CDR3 DNA follows: TGTGCCACCAGTTGGACAGCAGCGGTTTTT. This encodes CATSWTAAVF.

The gene calls are TRBV30 and TRBJ1-5, with a weak D call TRBD1 (5 bases). Germline CDR1 GTSNPN, CDR2 SVGIG (reference sequence). The CDR3 extends over 13 amino acids. Trimming left V 2 bases short and J 7 bases short, with 12 bases between. The CDR3: CAWSSGGSQPQHF. DNA of the CDR3: TGTGCCTGGAGTTCCGGGGGGAGCCAGCCCCAGCATTTT.

This sequence joins TRBV11-2 and TRBJ2-2; TRBD1 matches 10 bases. The germline V gene encodes CDR1 SGHAT and CDR2 FQNNGV. J lost 5 bases, V lost 4 bases, and 1 base had no gene match. This CDR3 spans 14 amino acids. As DNA, the CDR3 is TGTGCCAGCAGCTGGGACAGGGGTACCGGGGAGCTGTTTTTT. Protein sequence: CASSWDRGTGELFF.

The chain uses TRBV19 and TRBJ1-5; tentative D call: TRBD1 (5 bases). The CDR3 sequence is 16 residues long. V was clipped by 0 bases and J by 6 bases, with 15 bases between them. CDR1 is LNHDA, CDR2 SQIVND, per germline (reference sequence). In nucleotides, the CDR3 is TGTGCCAGTAGTATAGAGGAAGGGACTCGGATTCAGCCCCAGCATTTT. It encodes CASSIEEGTRIQPQHF. The full variable domain, completed using reference TRBV19 and TRBJ1-5, is DGGITQSPKYLFRKEGQNVTLSCEQNLNHDAMYWYRQDPGQGLRLIYYSQIVNDFQKGDIAEGYSVSREKKESFPLTVTSAQKNPTAFYLCASSIEEGTRIQPQHFGDGTRLSIL.